The subject of this entry is one T cell receptor beta chain. The antigen is undetermined. The data originate from a study of a mutant IDH1 vaccine in newly diagnosed glioma. V lost 3 bases and J 0 bases, leaving 17 bases between the germline ends. This CDR3 has 17 residues. From germline, CDR1 is KGHSH and CDR2 LQKENI. Some clones are missing from TCRdb's copy, which holds only in-frame ones; the method was immunoSEQ multiplex PCR. In the table there are about 94,000 clones, about 90% of which are singletons. Time point given: week 47, end of study. Doses consisted of 300 ug of mutant IDH1 20-mer peptide each, paired with topical imiquimod.

The receptor was isolated from a woman between 50 and 59 years old with glioma. The sample was PBMCs, taken from a glioma patient whose treatment included an IDH1 peptide vaccine. This chain connects TRBV18 to TRBJ1-1, with D uncertain. The CDR3 sequence: CASSPGVRKLMNTEAFF. The CDR3 DNA reads as TGTGCCAGCTCACCCGGGGTCAGGAAACTCATGAACACTGAAGCTTTCTTT.